The 5 T cell receptor beta chains in this list originate from one sample, sequenced in a study of early T cells in non-severe SARS-CoV-2 infection. TCRdb analysed the 5' RACE reads with MiXCR anew, one entry per CDR3 protein. The table records under 85,000 distinct CDR3 sequences, 12% of them present only once. Sequenced: whole blood. The origin of the receptors is an adult who was a healthcare worker with PCR-confirmed SARS-CoV-2 infection or an uninfected control (not recorded which).

This clonotype has more than one count but fewer than ten. The rearrangement uses TRBV7-9 and TRBJ2-3; 7 nucleotides match TRBD2. The CDR3 totals 15 residues. Germline V lookup: CDR1 SEHNR, CDR2 FQNEAQ (reference sequence). Trimming at V came to 5 bases and at J to 5 bases, leaving 10 bases not matched to a gene. The DNA for the CDR3 is TGTGCCAGCAGCCGGGGGGACCGGGGGGAAGATACGCAGTATTTT. Translation: CASSRGDRGEDTQYF.

The V and J genes are TRBV6-5 and TRBJ2-5; weak D call: TRBD1 (5 bases). CDR1 is MNHEY and CDR2 is SVGAGI in the germline V gene. With 7 bases removed from V and 1 base from J, the gap between germline ends came to 13 bases. This CDR3 comprises 14 residues. In DNA, the CDR3 is TGTGCCAGCACCCTCGACAGCTTCCAAGAGACCCAGTACTTC. Translating gives CASTLDSFQETQYF.

This clonotype was detected only a few times. The rearrangement joins TRBV19 to TRBJ2-1, with 12 nucleotides matching TRBD2. Germline lookup yields CDR1 LNHDA and CDR2 SQIVND (reference sequence). Trimming removed 5 bases from V and 9 bases from J; junction bases left unmatched: 8. The CDR3 is 15 residues long. The CDR3 region is CASSSPSGRAGEQFF. CDR3 coding DNA: TGTGCCAGTAGTTCCCCTAGCGGGAGGGCCGGTGAGCAGTTCTTC.

This clonotype has only a few counts. V usage is TRBV6-2 or TRBV6-3 and J usage is TRBJ1-5, with TRBD1 as a possible D gene (6 bases). CDR3 size: 16 residues. V dropped 7 bases and J dropped 0 bases, with 16 bases sitting between them. Germline CDR1 and CDR2: MNHEY and SVGEGT. CDR3 sequence: CASTPRGFYSNQPQHF. The DNA of the CDR3 is TGTGCCAGCACCCCAAGGGGGTTTTATAGCAATCAGCCCCAGCATTTT.

This clonotype came up many times. J is TRBJ2-7 and V is TRBV4-2, with a weak D call TRBD2 (5 bases). CDR3 length: 13 residues. Germline V lookup: CDR1 LGHNA, CDR2 YNFKEQ. V was shortened by 1 base and J by 5 bases, with 9 bases between the two germline ends. The CDR3 loop reads CASSQVSGNEQYF. For the CDR3, the DNA is TGTGCCAGCAGCCAAGTTTCCGGGAACGAGCAGTACTTC.